This passage covers 13 T cell receptor beta chains from one sample sequenced in a study of tumor-infiltrating lymphocytes in primary liver carcinoma. The investigators made TCR beta cDNA from approximately 0.5 ug total RNA, using a constant-region primer. Sequencing libraries for TCR beta derived from three nested multiplex PCR rounds that used slightly modified ARM-PCR. TRBV1-TRBV30 forward primers paired with a C-beta reverse primer drove the first two PCR rounds, about 9 cycles each. TCRdb re-called the multiplex PCR reads with MiXCR, one entry per CDR3 protein. Of 20,000 or so distinct CDR3 sequences in the sample, around 82% were seen once. Co-extraction of RNA and DNA was performed on about 19-30 mg of unsorted bulk tissue. What was sequenced was liver tumor tissue from sampling region 2. Subset meaning: tumor region T2, inferior pole. The receptors originated from a woman aged 30 to 39 with primary liver carcinoma and hepatitis B virus infection.

Points on this clonotype: Sequence at one end of the junction differs from germline and may be a read error. The chain carries TRBV29-1 and TRBJ2-1; D perhaps matches TRBD2 (5 bases). The V gene's germline CDR1 is SQVTM and CDR2 ANQGSEA. The CDR3 loop spans 13 amino acids. CDR3 DNA: TGCAGCGTTGAAGCTAGCAACCACAATGAGCGGTCCTTC. Encoded protein: CSVEASNHNERSF.

The V gene is TRBV7-9, the J gene TRBJ2-7; maybe TRBD2 (6 bases). The CDR3 length is 13 residues. With 9 bases removed from V and 4 bases from J, the gap between germline ends came to 16 bases. The V gene's germline CDR1 is SEHNR and CDR2 FQNEAQ (reference sequence). CDR3 bases: TGTGCCAGGCGGGACGGATTAACATACGAGCAGTACTTC. Protein product: CARRDGLTYEQYF.

In its sample, this clonotype was seen once. Compared with germline, one end of the junction differs, possibly owing to a read error. The chain carries TRBV4-3 and TRBJ2-2; 7 bases fit TRBD1. The germline gives CDR1 LGHNA, CDR2 YSLEER. This CDR3 is 12 amino acids long. The CDR3 region is CASRLCTGELLF. The CDR3 DNA is TGCGCCAGCAGACTTTGCACAGGGGAGCTGTTGTTT.

In its sample, this clonotype is medium-sized. The chain couples TRBV6-5 to TRBJ2-2; 9 bases line up with TRBD2. The germline gives CDR1 MNHEY, CDR2 SVGAGI. V was clipped by 3 bases and J by 0 bases; unmatched bases: 2. This CDR3 spans 16 amino acids. CDR3 sequence (DNA): TGTGCCAGCAGTTATGGACTAGCGCCGAACACCGGGGAGCTGTTTTTT. The encoded protein is CASSYGLAPNTGELFF.

Comment on this clonotype: Here the CDR3 omits its conserved ending phenylalanine or tryptophan, so a read error is the likely source. The chain carries TRBV29-1 and TRBJ2-5, with TRBD2 as a possible D gene (5 bases). The CDR3 totals 12 residues. Germline values: CDR1 SQVTM, CDR2 ANQGSEA. Here the CDR3 reads CSGTLDHETQYL. For the CDR3, the DNA is TGCAGCGGTACACTAGACCATGAGACCCAGTACCTC.

This clonotype was counted a single time. The CDR3 here is CANGSRDRGYLDTQYF. CDR3 DNA: TGTGCTAACGGCTCCCGGGACAGGGGATACTTAGATACGCAGTATTTT. V and J are TRBV7-9 and TRBJ2-3, with 10 bases identical to TRBD1. Germline CDR1 reads SEHNR; CDR2 reads FQNEAQ (reference sequence). The CDR3 has 16 residues.

With respect to this clonotype: The junction departs from germline at one end; a sequencing error may be responsible. The J gene is TRBJ1-2, the V gene TRBV5-4; D gene unclear. CDR3 length: 13 residues. Germline lookup yields CDR1 SGHNT and CDR2 YYREEE (reference sequence). The chain's CDR3 is CASNPFHDYGYIF. As DNA, the CDR3 is TGTGCCAGTAACCCATTCCACGACTATGGCTACATCTTC.

The V and J genes are TRBV6-1 and TRBJ1-2; D remains ambiguous. The germline V gene encodes CDR1 MNHNS and CDR2 SASEGT. The CDR3 has 18 residues. The ends were cut back, 2 bases at V and 4 bases at J, with 23 bases in the middle. In DNA form, the CDR3 reads TGTGCCAGCAGTGAACGGTTCCTGGTCCTAATATCTATCTATGGCTACACCTTC. It codes for CASSERFLVLISIYGYTF.

A remark on this clonotype: This sequence may be a read error, since a much larger clone differs from it by one base. The V call is TRBV11-2, the J call TRBJ2-7, with 9 bases matching TRBD1. Germline V gene sequence: CDR1 SGHAT, CDR2 FQNNGV. The CDR3 loop spans 17 amino acids. The CDR3 loop reads CVSSIDPPGQGSYEQHF. CDR3 DNA: TGTGTCAGCAGCATCGACCCGCCGGGACAGGGAAGCTACGAGCAGCACTTC.

This clonotype was seen many times. The chain links TRBV28 to TRBJ2-1; 9 positions match TRBD2. V shed 5 bases and J 10 bases; nucleotides not matched to a gene: 18. Germline CDR1 reads MDHEN; CDR2 reads SYDVKM. This CDR3 comprises 17 residues. The DNA of the CDR3 is TGTGCCAGCAGTCTACATTATGGACTAGCGAGGGTAGACGAGCAGTTCTTC. Amino acid sequence: CASSLHYGLARVDEQFF.

A note on this clonotype: Germline and junction disagree at one end, which may indicate a read error. This chain uses TRBV7-8 with TRBJ2-3; 10 nucleotides match TRBD2. Germline V gene lookup returns CDR1 SGHVS and CDR2 FQNEAQ. CDR3 size: 16 residues. In nucleotides, the CDR3 is TGTGCCGGCAGCTTAGGAGCGGGAGGGCCTGGTGATGCGCAGTGTTTT. Translation gives CAGSLGAGGPGDAQCF.

As regards this clonotype: The germline gene is not matched at one end of the junction; a read error may be the cause. The V call is TRBV4-1, the J call TRBJ2-3; D remains ambiguous. Germline assignment: CDR1 MGHRA and CDR2 YSYEKL. The CDR3 runs 15 residues. The CDR3 DNA follows: TGCGCCAGGAGCCAAGGTCCTTCCCAAGGAGATACGCAGTATTTT. Its translation is CARSQGPSQGDTQYF.

Concerning this clonotype: A read error may produce the germline difference seen at one junction end. The genes are TRBV6-2 or TRBV6-3 and TRBJ1-2; D unclear. CDR1 and CDR2 (germline): MNHEY, SVGEGT. CDR3 size: 12 residues. Here the CDR3 DNA reads TGTGCCGGCAGTTACTTCCGAGAAGGCTACACCTTC. It codes for CAGSYFREGYTF.